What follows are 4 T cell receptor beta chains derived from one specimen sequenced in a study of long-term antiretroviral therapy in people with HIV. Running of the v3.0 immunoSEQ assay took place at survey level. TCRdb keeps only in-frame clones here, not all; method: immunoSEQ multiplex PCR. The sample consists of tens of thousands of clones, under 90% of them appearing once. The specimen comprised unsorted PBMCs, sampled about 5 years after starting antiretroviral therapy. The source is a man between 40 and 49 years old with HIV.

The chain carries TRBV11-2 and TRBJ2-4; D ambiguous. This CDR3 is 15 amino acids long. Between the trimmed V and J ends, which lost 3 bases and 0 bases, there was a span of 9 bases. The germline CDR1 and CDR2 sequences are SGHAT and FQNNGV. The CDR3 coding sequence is TGTGCCAGCAGCTTGGGTTGGGGAGCCAAAAACATTCAGTACTTC. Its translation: CASSLGWGAKNIQYF.

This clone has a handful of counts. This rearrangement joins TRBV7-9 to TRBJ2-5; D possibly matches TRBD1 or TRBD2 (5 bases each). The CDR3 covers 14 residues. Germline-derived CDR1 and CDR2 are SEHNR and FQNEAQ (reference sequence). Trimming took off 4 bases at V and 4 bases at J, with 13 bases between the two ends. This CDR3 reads CASSWDASRETQYF. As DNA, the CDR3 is TGTGCCAGCAGCTGGGACGCCAGCCGAGAGACCCAGTACTTC.

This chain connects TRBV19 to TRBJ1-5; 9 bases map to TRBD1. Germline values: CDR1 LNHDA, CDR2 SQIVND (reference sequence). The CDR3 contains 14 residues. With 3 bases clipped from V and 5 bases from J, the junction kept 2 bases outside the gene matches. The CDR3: CASSIRTGDQPQHF. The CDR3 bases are TGTGCCAGTAGTATCAGGACAGGGGATCAGCCCCAGCATTTT.

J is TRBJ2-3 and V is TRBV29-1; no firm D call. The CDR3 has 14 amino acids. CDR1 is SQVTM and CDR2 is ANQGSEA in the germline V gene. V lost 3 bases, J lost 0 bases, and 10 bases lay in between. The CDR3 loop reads CSVEVGLSTDTQYF. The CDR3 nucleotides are TGCAGCGTTGAGGTAGGGTTGAGCACAGATACGCAGTATTTT.